This T cell receptor (beta chain) was sequenced during a study of shared clonotypes between healthy human individuals (dated by TCRdb to the early 2020s). About the full investigation: The cohort included three men and a couple of women between 18 and 49 years of age. Per donor, three plates each were used for CD4 naive and CD4 memory, two for CD8 naive, and one for CD8 memory. To estimate repertoire size and how much clonotypes are shared between individuals, the study performed deep sequencing of blood TCR repertoires from five healthy adults. Libraries were prepared and TCR repertoires were sequenced by different laboratories using diverse techniques, in order to increase sequencing depth and limit assay-specific biases. Leukapheresis yielded between about 0.9 and 8.9 billion PBMCs per donor.

Findings and caveats that apply to the study as a whole: The small number of donors limited the genetic and exposure-history diversity represented. Pairwise subsampling led to the expectation that sequencing depth would affect the degree of clonotype sharing among donors. Only blood was sampled, and tissue TCR repertoires likely differ from those in blood. Estimated clonotype richness was generally larger for naive than for memory subsets. Higher generation probabilities were observed for clonotypes shared by all four sorted-subset donors than for non-shared clonotypes. Rarefaction of sorted-subset datasets indicated incomplete sequencing despite the large sequencing depth. About 5% of naive CD4, 3% to 3.5% of naive CD8, 2.3% of memory CD4, and about 0.4% of memory CD8 clonotypes were shared across a handful of donors.

CDR3 length: 16 amino acids, cysteine to phenylalanine. The sequence is cut down to CDR3 DNA, 48 bases in frame from base 1. V lost 6 bases and J lost 5 bases; the stretch between them is 22 bases long. Reading the germline V gene gives CDR1 MGHDK and CDR2 SYGVNS. Donors were healthy HIV-negative adults with no recently reported acute infections or vaccinations. Every donor was a Caucasian adult residing in Nashville, Tennessee, USA. CD4+ T cells were enriched by magnetic negative selection, after which naive cells were positively selected on CD45RA and the negative fraction was taken as the memory subset. Blood was collected by leukapheresis, and PBMCs were isolated by Ficoll-Histopaque density gradient centrifugation and then cryopreserved in liquid nitrogen vapor phase. Purity and quantity of every magnetically sorted T cell population were checked by analytical flow cytometry. Genomic DNA was isolated from each sorted fraction and quantified by UV absorbance on a Nanodrop 2000c.

Turning to this clone: The specificity of this receptor is unknown. Qualities for individual bases were not recorded, and no much larger clone is one base off.

Using the deep immunoSEQ assay, multiplex PCR amplified TCR CDR3 regions from genomic DNA. For each cell subset, the extracted genomic DNA was distributed evenly across all wells of several immunoSEQ 96-well plates, and each plate served as one replicate. For sorted subsets, around 200 ng genomic DNA, equal to tens of thousands of T cell genomes, was loaded into each replicate PCR. Purified libraries were measured with a Qubit 3.0 fluorometer, size-checked on a Bioanalyzer 2100, and measured again with the KAPA Library Quantification kit. Every immunoSEQ 96-well plate was sequenced on a separate single-read 150-cycle Illumina NextSeq 550 flow cell. From the authors' description of their analysis: Because the immunoSEQ output included only junctional sequences and no quality scores, the filtering could not be the same as the filtering used for full-length reads. To assign V/J genes and CDR3, sequences were annotated against IMGT germline references using PyIR, a Python wrapper for IgBLAST v1.9. Reads were removed for weak V/J assignments (E-value above 1e-6), missing CDR3, stop codons, out-of-frame junctions, or ambiguous translated residues. V3J clonotypes were defined by identical inferred V gene, J gene, and CDR3 amino acid sequence. The percentage overlap between two repertoires was calculated by dividing the number of shared unique clonotypes by the size of the smaller repertoire. RTK rarefaction, the Chao1 estimator, and Recon v2.1 estimates of unobserved clonotypes were used to assess repertoire richness. Generation probabilities were computed with OLGA for all TCRbeta clonotypes obtained by the gDNA method from several donors. In its TCRdb copy, this immuneACCESS table keeps in-frame sequences only and misses some clones. Where compared with another copy, unresolved V genes explain less than half of these, and the others have no known cause. That table furnishes V, J and clone size, whereas the DNA furnished D and trimming. This sample has approximately 1,000,000 clones in its table, and around 78% of those were observed once. The ten largest account for around 0.47% of the sample.

The rearrangement joined TRBV25-1 to TRBJ2-5; a tentative D match to TRBD2 spans 5 bases. Input material: memory CD4+ T cells from PBMCs. The label giving this sample's cell subset or site can be read as: CD45RA-negative fraction. The source of this sequence is a young man in good health. Some clones in this sample may be carry-over from other donors' samples. The CDR3 region has the sequence CASRGGDRGAVETQYF. The DNA reads TGTGCCAGCAGGGGCGGCGACCGGGGTGCGGTGGAGACCCAGTACTTC.